Presented here are 2 T cell receptor beta chains from one specimen sequenced in a study of cytomegalovirus exposure and HLA in healthy donors. The primer mix had 60 Vbeta and 13 Jbeta primers. The data were produced by immunoSEQ multiplex PCR, yet TCRdb's version contains in-frame clones alone and is incomplete. The data show approximately 140,000 clones, with around three fifths seen just once and around 1.9% held by the top ten. Sequenced sample: PBMCs. These receptors were obtained from a male donor in good health and CMV-seronegative.

This clone showed up just a few times. The chain employs TRBV7-2 and TRBJ2-7, with D possibly being TRBD2 (6 bases). The V and J ends lost 1 base and 2 bases respectively, with 21 bases between them. Germline V gene lookup returns CDR1 SGHTA and CDR2 FQGNSA. This CDR3 has 18 residues. CDR3 nucleotides: TGTGCCAGCAGCTTAGTTGGGAGGCTAACCAGCGACCCCTACGAGCAGTACTTC. Protein product: CASSLVGRLTSDPYEQYF. Filled out from reference TRBV7-2 and TRBJ2-7, the complete variable domain reads GAGVSQSPSNKVTEKGKDVELRCDPISGHTALYWYRQSLGQGLEFLIYFQGNSAPDKSGLPSDRFSAERTGGSVSTLTIQRTQQEDSAVYLCASSLVGRLTSDPYEQYFGPGTRLTVT.

The chain has TRBV5-1 and TRBJ2-7; a weak D match, TRBD2 (5 bases). In germline, CDR1 is SGHRS, CDR2 YFSETQ. The V end was cut by 7 bases, the J end by 0 bases, with 14 bases between. The CDR3 covers 14 residues. The CDR3 is CASASSWISYEQYF. As DNA, the CDR3 is TGCGCCAGCGCTAGCAGCTGGATCTCCTACGAGCAGTACTTC.